One and the same sample provided the 29 T cell receptor beta chains below, sequenced in a study of CD8 T cells in ankylosing spondylitis. Regarding the study as a whole: In ankylosing spondylitis blood, a motif of 7 to 9 highly homologous TCR beta variants appeared characteristic.

These receptors' targets are unknown. One entry per CDR3 protein, called by TCRdb with MiXCR from the 5' RACE reads. The table includes approximately 400,000 distinct CDR3 sequences, over 15% detected once. The sample taken for sequencing was blood, either unsorted or a sorted T cell fraction (not recorded which). Receptors were obtained from a male donor with ankylosing spondylitis.

In its sample, this clonotype was seen a few times. The gene calls are TRBV18 and TRBJ2-5; D is unclear. Trimming shortened V by 3 bases and J by 7 bases, and 12 bases separated the two germline ends. Germline V lookup: CDR1 KGHSH, CDR2 LQKENI. The CDR3 has 13 amino acids. As DNA, the CDR3 is TGTGCCAGCTCACCGGACGGATCTGGGACCCAGTACTTC. Translation: CASSPDGSGTQYF.

This sequence joins TRBV11-2 and TRBJ2-3, with D possibly called TRBD1 or TRBD2 (5 bases each). Trimming left V 8 bases short and J 1 base short, with 13 bases between. The CDR3 is 14 residues long. Germline V gene sequence: CDR1 SGHAT, CDR2 FQNNGV. The CDR3 DNA follows: TGTGCCAGCGGACGGGGCGACCGCACAGATACGCAGTATTTT. As protein: CASGRGDRTDTQYF.

In its sample, this clonotype was seen a few times. The rearrangement links TRBV6-1 to TRBJ1-6; TRBD1 agrees at 10 bases. The germline CDR1 and CDR2 sequences are MNHNS and SASEGT. The V segment lost 9 bases and the J segment 7 bases; nucleotides outside the gene matches: 3. This CDR3 is built from 13 residues. The DNA of the CDR3 is TGTGCCAGTACGGGACAGGGGAATTCACCCCTCCACTTT. Translated: CASTGQGNSPLHF.

The chain employs TRBV6-1 and TRBJ2-7, with 11 bases fitting TRBD1. Germline V gene data show CDR1 as MNHNS and CDR2 as SASEGT. V trimming: 7 bases; J trimming: 3 bases; junction bases outside the gene matches: 8. The length of the CDR3 is 15 residues. The CDR3 sequence is CASNDAGTGGYEQYF. Written as DNA, the CDR3 is TGTGCCAGCAATGACGCCGGGACAGGGGGCTACGAGCAGTACTTC.

The gene calls are TRBV11-2 and TRBJ2-1; 9 bases line up with TRBD2. This CDR3 has 15 residues. Germline V gene sequence: CDR1 SGHAT, CDR2 FQNNGV. With 8 bases clipped from V and 0 bases from J, the junction kept 5 bases outside the gene matches. The CDR3 spells CASAASGNSYNEQFF. The CDR3 DNA is TGTGCCAGCGCGGCTAGCGGGAACTCCTACAATGAGCAGTTCTTC.

The chain couples TRBV5-4 to TRBJ1-5; D uncertain. In germline, CDR1 is SGHNT, CDR2 YYREEE (reference sequence). The V gene lost 4 bases and the J gene lost 6 bases, with 8 bases spanning the gap. The CDR3 runs to 12 residues. CDR3 sequence (DNA): TGTGCCAGCAGCATTTTGGGTCAGCCCCAGCATTTT. Its translation: CASSILGQPQHF.

This clonotype has just a few counts. The V gene is TRBV29-1, the J gene TRBJ2-3, with a tentative D call TRBD2 (6 bases). From germline, CDR1 is SQVTM and CDR2 ANQGSEA. V dropped 0 bases and J dropped 5 bases, with 12 bases sitting between them. This CDR3 contains 14 residues. Here the CDR3 reads CSVEEGTEGDTQYF. The CDR3 bases are TGCAGCGTTGAAGAGGGTACGGAGGGAGATACGCAGTATTTT.

The genes are TRBV5-1 and TRBJ1-5; 7 bases agree with TRBD1. Germline CDR1 and CDR2: SGHRS and YFSETQ. The CDR3 has 14 amino acids. Losses at the gene ends were 4 bases for V and 2 bases for J; bases not matched to a gene: 3. The CDR3 coding sequence is TGCGCCAGCAGCACCGGACAGGGCAATCAGCCCCAGCATTTT. The encoded protein is CASSTGQGNQPQHF.

CDR3 bases: TGTGCCAGCCGCAGGCGTAGCTCCTACAATGAGCAGTTCTTC. Protein product: CASRRRSSYNEQFF. This chain joins TRBV27 and TRBJ2-1; D ambiguous. CDR1 MNHEY and CDR2 SMNVEV come from the germline V gene (reference sequence). V lost 8 bases, J lost 0 bases, and 11 bases lay in between. The CDR3 sequence is 14 residues long.

This clonotype came up a few times. J is TRBJ2-3 and V is TRBV5-1, with a weak D call TRBD1 (5 bases). The CDR3 sequence is 15 residues long. The germline gives CDR1 SGHRS, CDR2 YFSETQ. V gave up 3 bases and J gave up 2 bases, with 13 bases separating them. CDR3 residues: CASSYQGSHTDTQYF. CDR3 sequence (DNA): TGCGCCAGCAGCTATCAGGGTTCGCACACAGATACGCAGTATTTT.

This clonotype was detected a few times. The CDR3 region is CASGTQNYGYTF. The CDR3 nucleotides read TGTGCTAGTGGTACTCAGAACTATGGCTACACCTTC. The chain combines TRBV12-5 with TRBJ1-2; D not resolved. The germline V gene encodes CDR1 LGHNT and CDR2 FRNRAP. V dropped 5 bases and J dropped 2 bases, with 6 bases sitting between them. This CDR3 region has 12 residues.

This clonotype came up once. The chain employs TRBV12-3 or TRBV12-4 and TRBJ2-7, with 15 bases matching TRBD2. The CDR3 extends over 16 amino acids. V gave up 5 bases and J gave up 7 bases; unmatched junction bases: 9. The CDR3 protein is CASSTGTSGRPGEQYF. The CDR3 coding sequence is TGTGCCAGCAGTACAGGGACTAGCGGGAGGCCGGGTGAGCAGTACTTC.

V gene TRBV11-2 combines with J gene TRBJ1-2; D is uncertain. The CDR3 runs 17 residues. V dropped 1 base and J dropped 0 bases, with 15 bases sitting between them. The germline V gene has CDR1 SGHAT and CDR2 FQNNGV. The CDR3 nucleotides read TGTGCCAGCAGCTTAGGCCCCGTGTGGGCGGCTAACTATGGCTACACCTTC. Amino acids: CASSLGPVWAANYGYTF. Filled out from reference TRBV11-2 and TRBJ1-2, the complete variable domain reads EAGVAQSPRYKIIEKRQSVAFWCNPISGHATLYWYQQILGQGPKLLIQFQNNGVVDDSQLPKDRFSAERLKGVDSTLKIQPAKLEDSAVYLCASSLGPVWAANYGYTFGSGTRLTVV.

The J gene is TRBJ1-3, the V gene TRBV5-1; 7 nucleotides match TRBD1. The CDR3 runs to 14 residues. V shed 2 bases, J shed 2 bases, and the junction held 1 base outside the gene matches. Germline V lookup: CDR1 SGHRS, CDR2 YFSETQ. This chain's CDR3 is CASSFQGAGNTIYF. The CDR3 coding sequence is TGCGCCAGCAGCTTCCAGGGGGCTGGAAACACCATATATTTT.

The chain combines TRBV2 with TRBJ2-1, with TRBD2 matching 9 bases. CDR3 size: 14 residues. CDR1 is SNHLY, CDR2 FYNNEI, per germline. The V gene end was trimmed by 7 bases and the J gene end by 10 bases; junction bases not matched to a gene: 11. CDR3 amino acids: CASNGPAGGLEQFF. The CDR3 coding sequence is TGTGCCAGCAACGGTCCAGCGGGGGGTTTAGAGCAGTTCTTC.

This clonotype occurred many times. The V gene is TRBV7-8, the J gene TRBJ2-1; D unclear. Germline V lookup: CDR1 SGHVS, CDR2 FQNEAQ. The V end was cut by 4 bases, the J end by 0 bases, with 10 bases between. The CDR3 runs 15 residues. CDR3 sequence reads: CASSYDGNSYNEQFF. In DNA, the CDR3 is TGTGCCAGCAGCTACGACGGAAACTCCTACAATGAGCAGTTCTTC.

The V gene is TRBV6-5, the J gene TRBJ1-6, with D hard to call. Trimming shortened V by 0 bases and J by 5 bases, and 5 bases separated the two germline ends. Germline assignment: CDR1 MNHEY and CDR2 SVGAGI. The CDR3 spans 14 residues. Written as DNA, the CDR3 is TGTGCCAGCAGTTACTCACCCCATAATTCACCCCTCCACTTT. Translated, it gives CASSYSPHNSPLHF.

This clonotype has a handful of counts. V gene TRBV6-2 or TRBV6-3 combines with J gene TRBJ1-1; tentative D call: TRBD1 (5 bases). The V gene lost 0 bases and the J gene lost 6 bases, with 8 bases spanning the gap. The CDR3 has 13 residues. Germline V lookup: CDR1 MNHEY, CDR2 SVGEGT. CDR3 sequence (DNA): TGTGCCAGCAGTTACTCTAGGACATCTGAAGCTTTCTTT. Protein product: CASSYSRTSEAFF.

This clonotype was recorded at least ten times. The rearrangement joins TRBV7-9 to TRBJ2-2; D gene uncertain. The germline V and J ends were trimmed by 10 bases and 6 bases, with 15 bases remaining between them. CDR1 and CDR2 from the germline V gene are SEHNR and FQNEAQ (reference sequence). CDR3 length: 13 amino acids. As DNA, the CDR3 is TGTGCCATCGGGTCCCTGAGCGCCGGGGAGCTGTTTTTT. As protein: CAIGSLSAGELFF.

The chain couples TRBV7-8 to TRBJ2-3; TRBD2 matches at 7 bases. Germline CDR1 reads SGHVS; CDR2 reads FQNEAQ. The trim removed 2 bases at V and 2 bases at J, leaving 7 bases unmatched. The CDR3 length is 16 residues. The CDR3 is CASSLRLRGTTDTQYF. CDR3 in DNA: TGTGCCAGCAGCTTAAGATTGCGGGGGACCACAGATACGCAGTATTTT.

This clonotype has more than one count but fewer than ten. This chain connects TRBV6-1 to TRBJ2-6; 7 bases line up with TRBD1. CDR3 size: 15 residues. CDR1 is MNHNS, CDR2 SASEGT, per germline. V was clipped by 9 bases and J by 2 bases; unmatched bases: 7. The DNA for the CDR3 is TGTGCCAGTAGTACAGGGGATGCTGGGGCCAACGTCCTGACTTTC. Its translation: CASSTGDAGANVLTF.

The V call is TRBV29-1, the J call TRBJ2-6, with 9 bases identical to TRBD1. The ends lost 6 bases at V and 1 base at J; junction bases unmatched: 7. Germline V gene lookup returns CDR1 SQVTM and CDR2 ANQGSEA. CDR3 size: 16 residues. For the CDR3, the DNA is TGCAGCGTCCCGGGACAGGGAGGGTCTGGGGCCAACGTCCTGACTTTC. It translates to CSVPGQGGSGANVLTF.

In its sample, this clonotype was seen many times. The chain employs TRBV12-3 or TRBV12-4 and TRBJ2-2; tentatively, D is TRBD2 (6 bases). The CDR3 sequence is 16 residues long. V was shortened by 5 bases and J by 6 bases, with 19 bases between the two germline ends. CDR3 DNA: TGTGCCAGCAGTCCGTACCTGGAGGGGCCCCCCGGGGAGCTGTTTTTT. Its protein product is CASSPYLEGPPGELFF.

The sample holds a few counts of this clonotype. V usage is TRBV20-1 and J usage is TRBJ1-2, with D perhaps TRBD1 (6 bases). Trimming pared 3 bases from V and 5 bases from J, leaving 10 bases between. From germline, CDR1 is DFQATT and CDR2 SNEGSKA (reference sequence). The CDR3 consists of 12 residues. Written as DNA, the CDR3 is TGCAGTGCTAGCGCAGGGGTGTATGGCTACACCTTC. It is translated as CSASAGVYGYTF.

In this sample, this clonotype turned up many times. CDR3 in amino acids: CASITYGAVEAFF. The CDR3 DNA reads as TGTGCCAGCATTACTTACGGGGCTGTTGAAGCTTTCTTT. The J gene is TRBJ1-1, the V gene TRBV12-3 or TRBV12-4, with D possibly matching TRBD1 (5 bases). With 7 bases removed from V and 7 bases from J, the gap between germline ends came to 16 bases. The CDR3 runs 13 residues.

This clonotype has only a few counts. The CDR3 DNA reads TGTGCCAGCTCACCAAATCTCGGCGAGCCCCAGCATTTT. Translating it yields CASSPNLGEPQHF. The chain combines TRBV18 with TRBJ1-5, with D unclear. There are 13 residues in the CDR3. Germline V gene data show CDR1 as KGHSH and CDR2 as LQKENI. V lost 2 bases and J 8 bases, leaving 10 bases between the germline ends.

The sample holds a few counts of this clonotype. This chain uses TRBV6-1 with TRBJ2-2, with D maybe TRBD2 (5 bases). This CDR3 is built from 15 residues. V was clipped by 1 base and J by 1 base, with 7 bases between them. From germline, CDR1 is MNHNS and CDR2 SASEGT. CDR3 nucleotides: TGTGCCAGCAGTGAAGTCGCGGGGAACACCGGGGAGCTGTTTTTT. Translating gives CASSEVAGNTGELFF.

The rearrangement links TRBV4-1 to TRBJ1-5; no definite D call. Germline values: CDR1 MGHRA, CDR2 YSYEKL. The CDR3 runs to 16 residues. Trimming removed 0 bases at V and 1 base at J, with 10 bases between. In DNA, the CDR3 is TGCGCCAGCAGCCAAGATGAGTTGATGAGCAATCAGCCCCAGCATTTT. Translated, it gives CASSQDELMSNQPQHF.

The genes are TRBV5-1 and TRBJ2-3; TRBD2 aligns across 8 bases. The CDR3 runs to 15 residues. Trimming cost V 0 bases and J 6 bases; bases outside gene matches: 6. In germline, CDR1 is SGHRS, CDR2 YFSETQ. The CDR3 region has the DNA TGCGCCAGCAGCTTGGGTAGCGGGGTTAGGGATACGCAGTATTTT. It encodes CASSLGSGVRDTQYF.